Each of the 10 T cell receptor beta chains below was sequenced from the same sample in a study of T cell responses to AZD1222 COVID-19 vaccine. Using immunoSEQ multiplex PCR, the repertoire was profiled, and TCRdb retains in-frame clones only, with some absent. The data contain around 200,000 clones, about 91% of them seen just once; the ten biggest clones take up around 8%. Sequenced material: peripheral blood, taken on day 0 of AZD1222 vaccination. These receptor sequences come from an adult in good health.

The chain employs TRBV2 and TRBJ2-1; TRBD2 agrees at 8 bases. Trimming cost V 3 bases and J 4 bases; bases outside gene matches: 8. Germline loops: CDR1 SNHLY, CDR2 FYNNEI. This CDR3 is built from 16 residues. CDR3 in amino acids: CASSEDAGGFYNEQFF. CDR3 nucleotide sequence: TGTGCCAGCAGTGAGGATGCGGGGGGCTTTTACAATGAGCAGTTCTTC.

The CDR3 DNA reads as TGCAGCGGGGGAGACAGCTCTGGAAACACCATATATTTT. Its translation: CSGGDSSGNTIYF. The V call is TRBV29-1, the J call TRBJ1-3; tentatively, D is TRBD1 (5 bases). CDR3 length: 13 residues. V was cut by 7 bases and J by 0 bases, with 10 bases left in between. From germline, CDR1 is SQVTM and CDR2 ANQGSEA.

The CDR3 nucleotides read TGTGCCAGCAGTACGGTCCGGGACGTTCTAAACGAGCAGTACTTC. It encodes CASSTVRDVLNEQYF. The chain recombines TRBV6-5 with TRBJ2-7, with D possibly being TRBD1 or TRBD2 (5 bases each). Germline CDR1 reads MNHEY; CDR2 reads SVGAGI. The V end lost 5 bases, the J end lost 5 bases, and 19 bases lay between the germline ends. This CDR3 has 15 residues.

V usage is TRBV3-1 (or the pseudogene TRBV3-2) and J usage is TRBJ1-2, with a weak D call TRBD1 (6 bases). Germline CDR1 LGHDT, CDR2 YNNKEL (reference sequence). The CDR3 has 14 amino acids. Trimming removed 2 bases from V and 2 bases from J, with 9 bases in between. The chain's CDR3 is CASSQLDRNYGYTF. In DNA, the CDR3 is TGTGCCAGCAGCCAACTGGACAGAAACTATGGCTACACCTTC.

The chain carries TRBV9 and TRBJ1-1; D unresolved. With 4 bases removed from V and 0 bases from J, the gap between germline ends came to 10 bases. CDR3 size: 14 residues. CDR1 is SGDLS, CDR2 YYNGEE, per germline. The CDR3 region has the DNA TGTGCCAGCAGCTCCGGGGAAATGAACACTGAAGCTTTCTTT. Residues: CASSSGEMNTEAFF.

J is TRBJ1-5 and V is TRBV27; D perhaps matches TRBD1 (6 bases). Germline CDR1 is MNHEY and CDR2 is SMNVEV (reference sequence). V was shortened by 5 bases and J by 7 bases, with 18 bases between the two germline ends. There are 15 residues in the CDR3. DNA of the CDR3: TGTGCCAGCAGTGTGGGGGGCGGGCGGGCCCAGCCCCAGCATTTT. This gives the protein CASSVGGGRAQPQHF.

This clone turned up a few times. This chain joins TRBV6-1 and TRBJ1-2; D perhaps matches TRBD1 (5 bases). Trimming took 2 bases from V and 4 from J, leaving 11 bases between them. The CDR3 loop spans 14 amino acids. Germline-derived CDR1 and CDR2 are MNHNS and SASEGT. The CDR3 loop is CASSERDALYGYTF. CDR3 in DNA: TGTGCCAGCAGTGAAAGGGACGCCCTCTATGGCTACACCTTC.

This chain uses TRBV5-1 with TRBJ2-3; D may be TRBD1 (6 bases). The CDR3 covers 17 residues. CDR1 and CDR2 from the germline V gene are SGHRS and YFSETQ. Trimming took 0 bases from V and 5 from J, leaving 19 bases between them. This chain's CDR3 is CASSLAFARDIRDTQYF. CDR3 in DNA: TGCGCCAGCAGCTTGGCCTTCGCCAGGGACATTCGAGATACGCAGTATTTT.

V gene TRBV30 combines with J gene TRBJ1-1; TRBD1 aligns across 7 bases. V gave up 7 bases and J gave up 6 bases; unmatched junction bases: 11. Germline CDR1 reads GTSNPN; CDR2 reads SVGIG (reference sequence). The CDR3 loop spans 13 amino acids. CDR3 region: CASPTGKGAEAFF. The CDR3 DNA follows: TGTGCCTCGCCGACAGGGAAGGGCGCTGAAGCTTTCTTT.

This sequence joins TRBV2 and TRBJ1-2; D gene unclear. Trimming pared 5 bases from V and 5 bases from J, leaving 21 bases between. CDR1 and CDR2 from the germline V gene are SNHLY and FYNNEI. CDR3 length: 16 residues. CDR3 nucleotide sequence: TGTGCCAGCAGTTCCACACGCAGCGAGCTAGGGTATGGCTACACCTTC. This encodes CASSSTRSELGYGYTF.